This TCR beta chain was profiled in a study of blood T cell repertoires in COVID-19. In the authors' methods: The assay estimated nucleated cells by amplifying reference gene primers. The repertoire was sequenced with immunoSEQ multiplex PCR; TCRdb's copy has only in-frame clones and lacks some. D and trimming come from the DNA, and the V and J calls and clone size come from that table. The sample records about 200,000 clones, 65% to 90% being singletons. Study members were between 18 and 89 years old and lived in 24 US regions. This clone was seen a few times. The V gene's germline CDR1 is MNHEY and CDR2 SVGAGI. This CDR3 is 13 amino acids long. Deletions cut 5 bases from V and 4 bases from J, with 9 bases between.

Input material: PBMCs or T cells enriched from blood (not recorded which). The origin of this receptor is a woman aged 40 to 50 with acute COVID-19. V is TRBV6-5 and J is TRBJ2-1; tentatively, D is TRBD2 (6 bases). The CDR3 region is CASSRREYNEQFF. CDR3 nucleotides: TGTGCCAGCAGTCGACGGGAGTACAATGAGCAGTTCTTC.